Following are 4 T cell receptor beta chains from one sample sequenced in a study of T-cell memory formation after mild COVID-19. TCRdb analysed the 5' RACE reads with MiXCR anew, one entry per CDR3 protein. The sample lists 250,000 to 350,000 distinct CDR3 sequences; over 11% were seen once. The specimen was PBMCs or a T cell subset sorted from them (not recorded which). Source of these receptors: a man between 18 and 29 years old who had mild COVID-19 (a few samples of this study predate the infection). Cell type and time point are not known.

V gene TRBV19 combines with J gene TRBJ2-1; D possibly corresponds to TRBD2 (6 bases). V lost 5 bases and J 7 bases, leaving 18 bases between the germline ends. CDR3 length equals 15 residues. The germline V gene has CDR1 LNHDA and CDR2 SQIVND (reference sequence). CDR3 amino acids: CASSPGQGLRNEQFF. CDR3 nucleotide sequence: TGTGCCAGTAGTCCGGGTCAGGGACTTAGGAATGAGCAGTTCTTC.

This clonotype was observed a handful of times. The chain employs TRBV4-1 and TRBJ2-1; 7 nucleotides line up with TRBD2. The CDR3 has 12 amino acids. Unmatched junction bases numbered 7, after V lost 8 bases and J lost 9 bases. CDR1 is MGHRA and CDR2 is YSYEKL in the germline V gene. The chain's CDR3 is CASGGLVGEQFF. The CDR3 DNA sequence: TGCGCCAGCGGCGGACTAGTTGGTGAGCAGTTCTTC.

This clonotype has ten or more counts. CDR3 amino acids: CASSLGGTSGGAFF. The CDR3 nucleotides read TGTGCCAGCAGCTTAGGGGGGACATCGGGTGGGGCTTTCTTT. The rearrangement joins TRBV7-2 to TRBJ1-1; TRBD1 is a possible D gene (6 bases). The germline V gene encodes CDR1 SGHTA and CDR2 FQGNSA. The V and J ends lost 1 base and 11 bases respectively, with 17 bases between them. The CDR3 runs to 14 residues. Filled out from reference TRBV7-2 and TRBJ1-1, the complete variable domain reads GAGVSQSPSNKVTEKGKDVELRCDPISGHTALYWYRQSLGQGLEFLIYFQGNSAPDKSGLPSDRFSAERTGGSVSTLTIQRTQQEDSAVYLCASSLGGTSGGAFFGQGTRLTVV.

There are a few counts of this clonotype. The gene calls are TRBV7-2 and TRBJ2-7; TRBD1 matches at 9 bases. Germline values: CDR1 SGHTA, CDR2 FQGNSA. V was clipped by 5 bases and J by 5 bases; unmatched bases: 4. There are 13 residues in the CDR3. The CDR3: CASSPRQGDEQYF. The CDR3 DNA reads as TGTGCCAGCAGCCCGAGACAGGGGGACGAGCAGTACTTC.